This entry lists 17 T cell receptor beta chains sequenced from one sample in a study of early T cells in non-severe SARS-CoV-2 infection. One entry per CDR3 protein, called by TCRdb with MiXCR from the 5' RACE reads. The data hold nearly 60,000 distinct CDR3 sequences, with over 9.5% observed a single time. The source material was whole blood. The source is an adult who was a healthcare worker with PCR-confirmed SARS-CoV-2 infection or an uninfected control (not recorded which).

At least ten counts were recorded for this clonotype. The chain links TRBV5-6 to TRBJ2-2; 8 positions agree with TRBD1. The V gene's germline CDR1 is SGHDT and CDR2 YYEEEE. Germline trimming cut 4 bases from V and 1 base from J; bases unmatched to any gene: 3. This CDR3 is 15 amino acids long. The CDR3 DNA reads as TGTGCCAGCAGCCCCGGACAGGGGAACACCGGGGAGCTGTTTTTT. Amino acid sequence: CASSPGQGNTGELFF.

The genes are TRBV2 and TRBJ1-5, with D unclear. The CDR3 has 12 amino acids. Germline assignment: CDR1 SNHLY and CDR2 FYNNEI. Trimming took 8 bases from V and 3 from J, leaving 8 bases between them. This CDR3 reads CASHADNQPQHF. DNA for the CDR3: TGTGCCAGCCATGCGGACAATCAGCCCCAGCATTTT.

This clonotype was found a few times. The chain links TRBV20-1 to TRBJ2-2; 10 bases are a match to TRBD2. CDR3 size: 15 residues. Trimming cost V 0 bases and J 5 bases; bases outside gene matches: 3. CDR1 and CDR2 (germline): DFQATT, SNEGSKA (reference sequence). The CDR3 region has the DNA TGCAGTGCTAGAGAAGCGGGGGGGCTTACCGGGGAGCTGTTTTTT. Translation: CSAREAGGLTGELFF.

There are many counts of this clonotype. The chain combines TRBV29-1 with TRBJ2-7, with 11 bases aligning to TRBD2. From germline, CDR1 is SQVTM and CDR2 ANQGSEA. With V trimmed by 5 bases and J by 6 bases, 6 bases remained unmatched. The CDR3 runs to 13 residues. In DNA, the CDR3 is TGCAGCGTTAAACTAGCGGGAGTAGGCGAGCAGTACTTC. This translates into CSVKLAGVGEQYF.

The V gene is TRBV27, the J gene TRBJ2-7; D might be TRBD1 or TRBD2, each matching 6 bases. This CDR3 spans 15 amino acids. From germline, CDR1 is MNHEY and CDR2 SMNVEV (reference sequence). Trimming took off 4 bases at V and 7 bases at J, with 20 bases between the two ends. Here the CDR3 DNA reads TGTGCCAGCAGTTCGGTCCAGCCCGGAGGGGGTGAGCAGTACTTC. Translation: CASSSVQPGGGEQYF.

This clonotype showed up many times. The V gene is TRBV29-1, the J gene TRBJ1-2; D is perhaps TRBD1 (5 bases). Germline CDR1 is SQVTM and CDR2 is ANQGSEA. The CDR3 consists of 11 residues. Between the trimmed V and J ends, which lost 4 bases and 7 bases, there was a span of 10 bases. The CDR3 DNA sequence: TGCAGCGTTGTAGGGGCGAGTGGCTACACCTTC. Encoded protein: CSVVGASGYTF.

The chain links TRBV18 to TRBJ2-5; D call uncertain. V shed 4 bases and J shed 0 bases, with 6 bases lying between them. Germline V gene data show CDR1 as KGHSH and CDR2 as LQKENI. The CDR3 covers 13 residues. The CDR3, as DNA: TGTGCCAGCTCACTTATAGACCAAGAGACCCAGTACTTC. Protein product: CASSLIDQETQYF. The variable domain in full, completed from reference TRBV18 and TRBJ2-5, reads NAGVMQNPRHLVRRRGQEARLRCSPMKGHSHVYWYRQLPEEGLKFMVYLQKENIIDESGMPKERFSAEFPKEGPSILRIQQVVRGDSAAYFCASSLIDQETQYFGPGTRLLVL.

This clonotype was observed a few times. This CDR3 reads CSVNMGQLGNTIYF. The CDR3 DNA reads TGCAGCGTTAACATGGGACAGCTTGGGAACACCATATATTTT. The chain employs TRBV29-1 and TRBJ1-3, with 7 bases lining up with TRBD1. The V and J ends lost 5 bases and 7 bases, in that order; junction bases with no gene match: 11. Germline loops: CDR1 SQVTM, CDR2 ANQGSEA. CDR3 length equals 14 residues.

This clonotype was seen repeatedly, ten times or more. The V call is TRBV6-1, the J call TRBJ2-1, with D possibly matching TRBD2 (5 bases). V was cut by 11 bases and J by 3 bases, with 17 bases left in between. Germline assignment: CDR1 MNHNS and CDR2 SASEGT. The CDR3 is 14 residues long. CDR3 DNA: TGTGCCGCTCGAGGGCAGAGATTCTACAATGAGCAGTTCTTC. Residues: CAARGQRFYNEQFF.

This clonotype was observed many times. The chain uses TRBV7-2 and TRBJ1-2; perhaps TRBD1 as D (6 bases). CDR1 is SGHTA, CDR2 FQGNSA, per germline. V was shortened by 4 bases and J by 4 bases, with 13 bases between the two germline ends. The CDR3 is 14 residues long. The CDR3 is CASSWGGHRYGYTF. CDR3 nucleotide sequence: TGTGCCAGCAGCTGGGGGGGGCACCGCTATGGCTACACCTTC. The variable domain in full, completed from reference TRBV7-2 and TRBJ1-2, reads GAGVSQSPSNKVTEKGKDVELRCDPISGHTALYWYRQSLGQGLEFLIYFQGNSAPDKSGLPSDRFSAERTGGSVSTLTIQRTQQEDSAVYLCASSWGGHRYGYTFGSGTRLTVV.

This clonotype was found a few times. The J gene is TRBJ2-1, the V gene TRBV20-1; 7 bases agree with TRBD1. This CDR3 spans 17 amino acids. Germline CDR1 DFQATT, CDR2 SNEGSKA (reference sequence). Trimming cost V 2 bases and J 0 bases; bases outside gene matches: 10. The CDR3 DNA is TGCAGTGCTAGACCAAGTTCAGGGGGTAGCTCCTACAATGAGCAGTTCTTC. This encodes CSARPSSGGSSYNEQFF.

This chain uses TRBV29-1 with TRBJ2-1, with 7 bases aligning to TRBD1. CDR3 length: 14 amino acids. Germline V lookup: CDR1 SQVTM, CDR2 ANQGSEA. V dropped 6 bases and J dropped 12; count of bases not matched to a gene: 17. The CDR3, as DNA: TGCAGCGTCCAAAGCCGGGACAGAGTACGGGGGCAGTTCTTC. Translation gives CSVQSRDRVRGQFF.

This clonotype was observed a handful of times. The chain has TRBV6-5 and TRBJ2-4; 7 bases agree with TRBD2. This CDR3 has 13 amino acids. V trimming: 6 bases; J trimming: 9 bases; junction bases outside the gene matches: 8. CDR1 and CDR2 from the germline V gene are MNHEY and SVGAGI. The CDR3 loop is CASRGPPGGIQYF. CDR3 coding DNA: TGTGCCAGCAGGGGACCGCCGGGGGGCATTCAGTACTTC.

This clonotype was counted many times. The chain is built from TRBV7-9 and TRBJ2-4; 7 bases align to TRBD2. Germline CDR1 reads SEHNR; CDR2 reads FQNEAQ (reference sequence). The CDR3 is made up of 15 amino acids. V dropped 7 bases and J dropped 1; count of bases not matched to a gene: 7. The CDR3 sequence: CASTHVGGAKNIQYF. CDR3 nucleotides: TGTGCCAGCACCCACGTCGGGGGGGCCAAAAACATTCAGTACTTC.

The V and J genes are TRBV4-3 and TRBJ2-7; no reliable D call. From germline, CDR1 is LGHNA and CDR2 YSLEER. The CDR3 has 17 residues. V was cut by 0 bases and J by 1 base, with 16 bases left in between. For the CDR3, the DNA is TGCGCCAGCAGCCAAGACCTTACACTACGCGATTCCTACGAGCAGTACTTC. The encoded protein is CASSQDLTLRDSYEQYF.

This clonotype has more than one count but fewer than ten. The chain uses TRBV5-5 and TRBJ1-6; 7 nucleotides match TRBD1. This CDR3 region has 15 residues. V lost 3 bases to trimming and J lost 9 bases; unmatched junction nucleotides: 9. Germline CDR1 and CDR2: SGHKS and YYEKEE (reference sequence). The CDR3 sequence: CASSWGGGLGSPLHF. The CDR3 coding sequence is TGTGCCAGCAGCTGGGGAGGGGGCCTCGGTTCACCCCTCCACTTT.

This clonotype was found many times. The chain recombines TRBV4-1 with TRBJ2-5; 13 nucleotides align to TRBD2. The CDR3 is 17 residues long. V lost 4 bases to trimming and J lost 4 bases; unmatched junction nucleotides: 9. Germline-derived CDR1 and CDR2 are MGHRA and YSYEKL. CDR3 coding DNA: TGCGCCAGCAGCCCGGACCCACTAGCGGGGGGGCGAGAGACCCAGTACTTC. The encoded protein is CASSPDPLAGGRETQYF.